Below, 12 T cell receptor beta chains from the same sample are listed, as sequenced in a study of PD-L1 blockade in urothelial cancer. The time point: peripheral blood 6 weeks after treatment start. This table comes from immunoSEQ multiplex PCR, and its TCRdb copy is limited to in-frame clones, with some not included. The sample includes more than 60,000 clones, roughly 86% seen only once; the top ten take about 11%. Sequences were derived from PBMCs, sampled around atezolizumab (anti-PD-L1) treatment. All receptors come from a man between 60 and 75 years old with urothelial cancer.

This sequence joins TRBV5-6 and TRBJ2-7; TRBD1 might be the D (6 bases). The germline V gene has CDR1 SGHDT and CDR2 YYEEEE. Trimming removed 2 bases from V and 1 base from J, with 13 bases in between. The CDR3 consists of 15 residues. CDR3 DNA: TGTGCCAGCAGCTTCCCCCAACAGGGATCCTACGAGCAGTACTTC. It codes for CASSFPQQGSYEQYF.

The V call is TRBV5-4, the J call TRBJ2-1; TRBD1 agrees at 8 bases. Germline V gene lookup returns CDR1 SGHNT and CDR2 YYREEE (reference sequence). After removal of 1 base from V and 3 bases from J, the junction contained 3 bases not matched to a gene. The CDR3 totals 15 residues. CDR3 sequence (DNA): TGTGCCAGCAGCTTGTCTACAGGGGGCTACAATGAGCAGTTCTTC. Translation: CASSLSTGGYNEQFF.

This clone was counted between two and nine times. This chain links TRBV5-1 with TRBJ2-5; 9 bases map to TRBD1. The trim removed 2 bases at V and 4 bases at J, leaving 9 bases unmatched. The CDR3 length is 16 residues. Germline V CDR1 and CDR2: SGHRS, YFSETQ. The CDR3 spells CASSFSNTGGRETQYF. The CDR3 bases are TGCGCCAGCAGCTTTTCTAATACAGGGGGCAGAGAGACCCAGTACTTC.

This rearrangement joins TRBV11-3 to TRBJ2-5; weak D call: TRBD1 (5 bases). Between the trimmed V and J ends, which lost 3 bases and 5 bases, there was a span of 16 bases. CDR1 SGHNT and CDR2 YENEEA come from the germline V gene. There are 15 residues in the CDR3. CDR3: CASSLGQTLAETQYF. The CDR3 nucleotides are TGTGCCAGCAGCTTGGGGCAGACACTTGCGGAGACCCAGTACTTC.

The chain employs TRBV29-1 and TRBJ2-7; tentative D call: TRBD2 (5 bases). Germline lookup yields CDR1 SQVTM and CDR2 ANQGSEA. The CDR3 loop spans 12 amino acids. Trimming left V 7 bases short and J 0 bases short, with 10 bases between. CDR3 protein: CSASGSSYEQYF. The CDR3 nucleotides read TGCAGCGCTTCTGGGAGCTCCTACGAGCAGTACTTC.

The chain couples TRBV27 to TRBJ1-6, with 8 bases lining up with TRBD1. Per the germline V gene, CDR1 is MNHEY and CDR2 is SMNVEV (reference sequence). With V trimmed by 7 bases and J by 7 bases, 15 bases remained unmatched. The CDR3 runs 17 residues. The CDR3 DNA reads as TGTGCCAGCAAGACTTCAATCCGGACAGGGACGAATTCACCCCTCCACTTT. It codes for CASKTSIRTGTNSPLHF.

This CDR3 reads CASSLGQMNYGYTF. The DNA for the CDR3 is TGTGCCAGCAGCTTGGGGCAGATGAACTATGGCTACACCTTC. The rearrangement joins TRBV5-4 to TRBJ1-2, with no clear D. V gave up 0 bases and J gave up 2 bases, with 8 bases separating them. CDR3 length: 14 residues. Germline V lookup: CDR1 SGHNT, CDR2 YYREEE (reference sequence).

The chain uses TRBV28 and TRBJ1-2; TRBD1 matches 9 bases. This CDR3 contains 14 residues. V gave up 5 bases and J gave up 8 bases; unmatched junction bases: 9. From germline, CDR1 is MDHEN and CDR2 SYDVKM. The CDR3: CASSLRHRGRGYTF. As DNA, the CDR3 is TGTGCCAGCAGTCTTCGACACAGGGGGCGGGGCTACACCTTC.

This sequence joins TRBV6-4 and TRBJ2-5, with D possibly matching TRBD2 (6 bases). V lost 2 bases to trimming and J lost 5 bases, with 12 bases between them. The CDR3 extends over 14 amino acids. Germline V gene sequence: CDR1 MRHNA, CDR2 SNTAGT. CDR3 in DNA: TGTGCCAGCAGTGACGCGCGGGGTCTGGAGACCCAGTACTTC. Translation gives CASSDARGLETQYF.

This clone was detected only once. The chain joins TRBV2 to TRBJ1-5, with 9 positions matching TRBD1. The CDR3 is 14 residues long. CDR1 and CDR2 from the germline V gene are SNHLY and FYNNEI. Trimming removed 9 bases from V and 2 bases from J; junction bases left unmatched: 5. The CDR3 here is CARKDRGGNQPQHF. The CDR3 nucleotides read TGTGCCAGAAAGGACAGGGGCGGCAATCAGCCCCAGCATTTT.

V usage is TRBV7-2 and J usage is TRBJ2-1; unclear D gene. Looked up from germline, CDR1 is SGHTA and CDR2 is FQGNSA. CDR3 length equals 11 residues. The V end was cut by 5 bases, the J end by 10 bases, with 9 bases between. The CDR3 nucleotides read TGTGCCAGCAGCCCCCAAATGGAGCAGTTCTTC. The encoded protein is CASSPQMEQFF.

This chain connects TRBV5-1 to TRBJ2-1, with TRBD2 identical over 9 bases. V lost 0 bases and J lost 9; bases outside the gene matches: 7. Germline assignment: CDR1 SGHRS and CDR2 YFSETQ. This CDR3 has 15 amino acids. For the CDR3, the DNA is TGCGCCAGCAGCTTGGTGCGGGGGGGCCCGGGTGAGCAGTTCTTC. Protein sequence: CASSLVRGGPGEQFF. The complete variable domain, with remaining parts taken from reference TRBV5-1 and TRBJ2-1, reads KAGVTQTPRYLIKTRGQQVTLSCSPISGHRSVSWYQQTPGQGLQFLFEYFSETQRNKGNFPGRFSGRQFSNSRSEMNVSTLELGDSALYLCASSLVRGGPGEQFFGPGTRLTVL.